Listed here are 7 T cell receptor beta chains from one sample, sequenced in a study of CD8 T cells in Susac syndrome. RNA amounts of roughly 0.45 to 1 ug underwent reverse transcription with random hexamers. TCRdb passed the immunoSEQ multiplex PCR reads through MiXCR, listing each CDR3 protein once. This sample yields 150,000 to 200,000 distinct CDR3 sequences, of which 90% to 95% are seen a single time; over 0.12% belongs to the top ten. The sample was CD4+ T cells from PBMCs. These receptors were collected from a human donor in good health.

The V and J genes are TRBV11-2 and TRBJ2-7; 10 bases agree with TRBD2. V gave up 5 bases and J gave up 3 bases; unmatched junction bases: 10. Germline V gene data show CDR1 as SGHAT and CDR2 as FQNNGV. The CDR3 spans 16 residues. Here the CDR3 DNA reads TGTGCCAGCAGCCTGACCCGGACTAGCGGATTCTACGAGCAGTACTTC. Its translation: CASSLTRTSGFYEQYF.

This chain uses TRBV5-6 with TRBJ2-6, with unresolved D. The germline V and J ends were trimmed by 4 bases and 0 bases, with 11 bases remaining between them. Germline-derived CDR1 and CDR2 are SGHDT and YYEEEE. The CDR3 loop spans 16 amino acids. CDR3 in DNA: TGTGCCAGCAGCCCCCGGGTTTCCTCTGGGGCCAACGTCCTGACTTTC. This translates into CASSPRVSSGANVLTF.

V gene TRBV7-2 combines with J gene TRBJ1-6, with no clear D. The CDR3 contains 13 residues. CDR1 and CDR2 (germline): SGHTA, FQGNSA. V was pared by 5 bases and J by 9 bases, with 11 bases between. CDR3 loop: CASSPETGSPLHF. CDR3 DNA sequence: TGTGCCAGCAGCCCCGAGACGGGTTCACCCCTCCACTTT.

This chain uses TRBV27 with TRBJ2-5, with 9 positions matching TRBD1. Germline V lookup: CDR1 MNHEY, CDR2 SMNVEV (reference sequence). The CDR3 contains 15 residues. V lost 6 bases and J lost 4; bases outside the gene matches: 9. The CDR3 region is CASSPSTGGRETQYF. DNA for the CDR3: TGTGCCAGCAGCCCCTCGACAGGGGGGCGAGAGACCCAGTACTTC.

This chain joins TRBV29-1 and TRBJ1-1; D possibly corresponds to TRBD1 (6 bases). CDR1 is SQVTM, CDR2 ANQGSEA, per germline. The CDR3 is 14 residues long. V was clipped by 6 bases and J by 1 base, with 15 bases between them. CDR3 sequence reads: CSVRGPGQNTEAFF. The CDR3 coding sequence is TGCAGCGTGCGAGGGCCGGGACAGAACACTGAAGCTTTCTTT.

The chain combines TRBV29-1 with TRBJ2-7; 9 bases are a match to TRBD1. Germline assignment: CDR1 SQVTM and CDR2 ANQGSEA. The CDR3 extends over 13 amino acids. The junction had 4 bases not matched to a gene; V was cut back by 4 bases and J by 3 bases. CDR3 sequence reads: CSVAGQGFYEQYF. Here the CDR3 DNA reads TGCAGCGTTGCAGGACAGGGGTTCTACGAGCAGTACTTC.

This clonotype was counted once. The J gene is TRBJ1-6, the V gene TRBV9, with 8 bases fitting TRBD1. V shed 2 bases and J 9 bases; nucleotides not matched to a gene: 7. Germline assignment: CDR1 SGDLS and CDR2 YYNGEE. The CDR3 covers 15 residues. The CDR3 nucleotides read TGTGCCAGCAGCGTGACAGGGGCGTTAGGTTCACCCCTCCACTTT. Its protein product is CASSVTGALGSPLHF.